This T cell receptor (beta chain) appears in the sequencing data of a study of blood T cell repertoires in COVID-19. In the study overall: COVID-19 samples, acute and convalescent, were from the United States, Italy and Spain. In each case, the material was cDNA or gDNA derived from T cells, B-cell-depleted T cells, or PBMCs.

Method: immunoSEQ multiplex PCR; TCRdb's copy keeps in-frame clones and lacks some. The repertoire holds roughly 64,000 clones, with about nine tenths as singletons. Material: peripheral blood. The source is a woman of 80 years or more with active COVID-19.

The CDR3: CASSTSGRYNEQFF. CDR3 DNA: TGTGCCAGCAGCACTAGCGGGAGATATAATGAGCAGTTCTTC. J is TRBJ2-1 and V is TRBV3-1 (or the pseudogene TRBV3-2), with 11 bases matching TRBD2. Germline CDR1 reads LGHDT; CDR2 reads YNNKEL (reference sequence). This CDR3 spans 14 amino acids. Losses at the gene ends were 5 bases for V and 7 bases for J; bases not matched to a gene: 4.